The 7 T cell receptor beta chains reported below all come from one sample, sequenced in a study of OX40 agonist ivuxolimab in advanced cancers. Sequenced by immunoSEQ multiplex PCR; TCRdb stores in-frame clones only, minus some. This sample has just under 65,000 clones; 65% to 85% occur once, and the top ten carry 1%. The sample in question was CD4+ or CD8+ T cells sorted from blood, obtained in a trial of the OX40 agonist ivuxolimab. The receptor set was obtained from an adult with an advanced solid tumor such as melanoma, head and neck, liver or kidney cancer.

V and J are TRBV11-2 and TRBJ2-2; no firm D call. This CDR3 has 18 amino acids. Germline lookup yields CDR1 SGHAT and CDR2 FQNNGV. The ends were cut back, 3 bases at V and 4 bases at J, with 21 bases in the middle. The CDR3 coding sequence is TGTGCCAGCAGCTTTGGTTGGGCCGCCAGAGTACCCACCGGGGAGCTGTTTTTT. Encoded protein: CASSFGWAARVPTGELFF.

V and J are TRBV10-3 and TRBJ2-1; D may be TRBD1 (6 bases). The CDR3 sequence is 14 residues long. Germline-derived CDR1 and CDR2 are ENHRY and SYGVKD. The V gene lost 10 bases and the J gene lost 3 bases, with 16 bases spanning the gap. In nucleotides, the CDR3 is TGTGCCACCACCGAGGACAGAGACTACAATGAGCAGTTCTTC. Translating it yields CATTEDRDYNEQFF.

This clone was detected only a few times. This chain links TRBV15 with TRBJ2-3; unclear D gene. CDR1 and CDR2 from the germline V gene are LNHNV and YYDKDF (reference sequence). The ends were cut back, 1 base at V and 1 base at J, with 3 bases in the middle. The CDR3 has 13 amino acids. CDR3 region: CATSRGGTDTQYF. In nucleotides, the CDR3 is TGTGCCACCAGCAGAGGAGGCACAGATACGCAGTATTTT.

The V gene is TRBV28, the J gene TRBJ1-5, with TRBD1 as a possible D gene (5 bases). The ends were cut back, 7 bases at V and 4 bases at J, with 17 bases in the middle. Germline V lookup: CDR1 MDHEN, CDR2 SYDVKM. The CDR3 spans 15 residues. CDR3 bases: TGTGCCAGCATCCAAGGGGCCGGGTGGAATCAGCCCCAGCATTTT. As protein: CASIQGAGWNQPQHF.

J is TRBJ1-2 and V is TRBV6-1, with unresolved D. From germline, CDR1 is MNHNS and CDR2 SASEGT. V dropped 4 bases and J dropped 4 bases, with 4 bases sitting between them. CDR3 size: 11 residues. The CDR3 nucleotides read TGTGCCAGCAGTGCTTCCTATGGCTACACCTTC. Residues: CASSASYGYTF.

The V call is TRBV6-5, the J call TRBJ1-1; D unresolved. Germline V gives CDR1 MNHEY, CDR2 SVGAGI. V was shortened by 0 bases and J by 10 bases, with 12 bases between the two germline ends. CDR3 length equals 13 residues. The CDR3 coding sequence is TGTGCCAGCAGTTACTCGGCAGCTTGGGTAGCTTTCTTT. Protein sequence: CASSYSAAWVAFF.

The V gene is TRBV19, the J gene TRBJ1-2, with a weak D call TRBD1 (6 bases). V lost 5 bases to trimming and J lost 5 bases, with 9 bases between them. CDR3 length: 12 residues. CDR1 is LNHDA, CDR2 SQIVND, per germline (reference sequence). The chain's CDR3 is CASSPTGYGYTF. The CDR3 DNA reads TGTGCCAGTAGTCCGACAGGTTATGGCTACACCTTC.